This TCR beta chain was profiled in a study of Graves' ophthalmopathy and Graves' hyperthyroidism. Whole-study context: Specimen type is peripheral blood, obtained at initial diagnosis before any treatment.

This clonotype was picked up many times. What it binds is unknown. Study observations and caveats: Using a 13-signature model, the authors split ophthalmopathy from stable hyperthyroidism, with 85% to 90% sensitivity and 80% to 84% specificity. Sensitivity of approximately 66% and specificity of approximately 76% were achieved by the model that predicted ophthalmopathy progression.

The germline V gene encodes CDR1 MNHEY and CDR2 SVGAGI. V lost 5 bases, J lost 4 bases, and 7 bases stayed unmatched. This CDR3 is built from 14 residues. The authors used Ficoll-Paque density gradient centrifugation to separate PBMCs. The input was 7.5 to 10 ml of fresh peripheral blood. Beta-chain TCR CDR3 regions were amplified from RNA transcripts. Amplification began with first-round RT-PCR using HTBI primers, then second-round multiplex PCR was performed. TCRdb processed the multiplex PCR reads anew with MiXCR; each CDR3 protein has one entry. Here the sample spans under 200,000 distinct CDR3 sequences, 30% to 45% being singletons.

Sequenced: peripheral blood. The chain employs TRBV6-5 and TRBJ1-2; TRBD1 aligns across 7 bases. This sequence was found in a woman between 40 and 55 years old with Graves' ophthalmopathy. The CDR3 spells CASSPTGDGYGYTF. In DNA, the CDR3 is TGTGCCAGCAGTCCCACAGGGGACGGCTATGGCTACACCTTC.